The 30 T cell receptor beta chains listed next were all sequenced from one sample in a study of regulatory T cells in long-lasting Graves disease. Time point meaning: newly diagnosed GD, antithyroid drugs for less than 3 months. PBMC RNA served as the TCR library source. HTBI primers from iRepertoire and Arm-PCR of CDR3 regions yielded the TCR beta libraries. MiXCR was run by TCRdb on the multiplex PCR reads, yielding one entry per CDR3 protein. Altogether 200,000 to 250,000 distinct CDR3 sequences are present, roughly 21% being singletons, with the ten largest covering around 13%. Specimen: peripheral blood mononuclear cells (PBMCs), collected at new diagnosis, from a patient treated with antithyroid drugs. Receptor source: a female donor with Graves disease.

V usage is TRBV6-1 and J usage is TRBJ1-2, with 11 bases fitting TRBD1. V shed 7 bases and J 6 bases; nucleotides not matched to a gene: 10. The germline V gene has CDR1 MNHNS and CDR2 SASEGT. This CDR3 region has 15 residues. CDR3: CASNNGQGASNGYTF. DNA for the CDR3: TGTGCCAGCAATAATGGACAGGGGGCTTCTAATGGCTACACCTTC.

Remarks on this clonotype: A read error is possible here, since a much larger clone lies one base away. The chain uses TRBV27 and TRBJ1-1; no clear D. Per the germline V gene, CDR1 is MNHEY and CDR2 is SMNVEV (reference sequence). V gave up 8 bases and J gave up 1 base, with 5 bases separating them. This CDR3 has 11 amino acids. The CDR3 reads CASLGNTEAFF. In DNA form, the CDR3 reads TGTGCCAGCCTTGGGAACACTGAAGCTTTCTTT.

This chain joins TRBV10-3 and TRBJ2-6; a possible D gene is TRBD1 (6 bases). V was cut by 2 bases and J by 5 bases, with 19 bases left in between. The CDR3 covers 18 residues. Germline lookup yields CDR1 ENHRY and CDR2 SYGVKD. The CDR3 reads CAISEMRDTGRRANVLTF. In DNA, the CDR3 is TGTGCCATCAGTGAGATGAGGGACACGGGACGTCGGGCCAACGTCCTGACTTTC.

The chain is built from TRBV19 and TRBJ2-5, with 10 bases fitting TRBD2. CDR1 is LNHDA, CDR2 SQIVND, per germline (reference sequence). The J segment lost 5 bases and the V segment lost 1 base, leaving 13 bases of the junction unmatched. The CDR3 runs to 18 residues. CDR3 residues: CASSIVFFASGSLETQYF. CDR3 bases: TGTGCCAGTAGTATAGTCTTTTTCGCTAGCGGGAGTTTGGAGACCCAGTACTTC.

There are a few counts of this clonotype. The chain joins TRBV12-3 or TRBV12-4 to TRBJ2-2; unclear D gene. V was cut by 7 bases and J by 1 base, with 16 bases left in between. There are 16 residues in the CDR3. The CDR3 DNA sequence: TGTGCCAGCATCCCCGCCGTAGGCAGGAACACCGGGGAGCTGTTTTTT. The encoded protein is CASIPAVGRNTGELFF.

This clonotype was detected many times. The gene calls are TRBV20-1 and TRBJ1-4, with a weak D call TRBD1 (6 bases). This CDR3 region has 14 residues. V lost 5 bases and J lost 0, with 10 bases in between. Per the germline V gene, CDR1 is DFQATT and CDR2 is SNEGSKA (reference sequence). The CDR3 loop reads CSAPAGATNEKLFF. The CDR3 nucleotides are TGCAGTGCTCCAGCAGGGGCAACTAATGAAAAACTGTTTTTT.

This clonotype was seen a few times. The chain has TRBV7-2 and TRBJ2-2, with 11 bases lining up with TRBD2. The CDR3 is 17 amino acids. CDR1 is SGHTA, CDR2 FQGNSA, per germline. J was trimmed by 1 base and V by 2 bases; bases with no gene match: 3. For the CDR3, the DNA is TGTGCCAGCAGCTTAAAGACTAGCGGGGTGAACACCGGGGAGCTGTTTTTT. Its protein is CASSLKTSGVNTGELFF. Variable domain in full (rest from reference TRBV7-2 and TRBJ2-2): GAGVSQSPSNKVTEKGKDVELRCDPISGHTALYWYRQSLGQGLEFLIYFQGNSAPDKSGLPSDRFSAERTGGSVSTLTIQRTQQEDSAVYLCASSLKTSGVNTGELFFGEGSRLTVL.

The V and J genes are TRBV7-2 and TRBJ1-2; no reliable D call. Trimming shortened V by 1 base and J by 2 bases, and 5 bases separated the two germline ends. The CDR3 spans 13 residues. Germline V CDR1 and CDR2: SGHTA, FQGNSA. CDR3 region: CASSLGNNYGYTF. CDR3 DNA sequence: TGTGCCAGCAGCTTAGGGAACAACTATGGCTACACCTTC.

This clonotype has ten or more counts. CDR3 DNA sequence: TGTGCCACCAGCACCGGGACAGTCCTTAACTATGGCTACACCTTC. This sequence encodes CATSTGTVLNYGYTF. The genes are TRBV15 and TRBJ1-2; the match to TRBD1 covers 7 bases. Germline lookup yields CDR1 LNHNV and CDR2 YYDKDF (reference sequence). Germline trimming cut 4 bases from V and 1 base from J; bases unmatched to any gene: 6. The CDR3 spans 15 residues.

This clonotype was recorded at least ten times. The chain carries TRBV20-1 and TRBJ2-3; D may match TRBD1 or TRBD2 (5 bases each). The length of the CDR3 is 15 residues. V lost 3 bases and J 2 bases, leaving 15 bases between the germline ends. In germline, CDR1 is DFQATT, CDR2 SNEGSKA (reference sequence). CDR3 amino acids: CSASSLEGTTDTQYF. The CDR3 region has the DNA TGCAGTGCTAGTTCTCTAGAGGGGACCACAGATACGCAGTATTTT.

This clonotype was found many times. J is TRBJ2-3 and V is TRBV9; D assignment may be TRBD1 or TRBD2 (6 bases each). The CDR3 consists of 15 residues. Trimming pared 3 bases from V and 3 bases from J, leaving 14 bases between. Germline lookup yields CDR1 SGDLS and CDR2 YYNGEE. The CDR3 region has the DNA TGTGCCAGCAGCGCAGAGGGGGGACGTACAGATACGCAGTATTTT. It encodes CASSAEGGRTDTQYF.

This clonotype occurred a few times. The chain couples TRBV27 to TRBJ1-5, with a tentative D call TRBD1 (6 bases). This CDR3 is 15 amino acids long. V was cut by 5 bases and J by 3 bases, with 14 bases left in between. Looked up from germline, CDR1 is MNHEY and CDR2 is SMNVEV (reference sequence). CDR3 bases: TGTGCCAGCAGTAGGGGGAGGGATGACAATCAGCCCCAGCATTTT. Its protein product is CASSRGRDDNQPQHF.

This chain links TRBV6-1 with TRBJ1-2; D uncertain. V lost 6 bases to trimming and J lost 1 base, with 12 bases between them. Germline-derived CDR1 and CDR2 are MNHNS and SASEGT. The CDR3 extends over 14 amino acids. CDR3 in amino acids: CASRGERDNYGYTF. The CDR3 DNA reads as TGTGCCAGCAGGGGAGAGCGCGATAACTATGGCTACACCTTC.

This clonotype was detected ten times or more. The chain carries TRBV20-1 and TRBJ2-7; D could derive from TRBD1 or TRBD2 (6 bases each). Germline CDR1 reads DFQATT; CDR2 reads SNEGSKA (reference sequence). This CDR3 has 17 residues. V lost 3 bases and J 3 bases, leaving 24 bases between the germline ends. CDR3 nucleotide sequence: TGCAGTGCTAGTAGTAGTCGGGTGGGCAGGGGAGGCTACGAGCAGTACTTC. Its translation is CSASSSRVGRGGYEQYF.

This clonotype was picked up many times. This chain links TRBV7-8 with TRBJ1-5, with 10 bases aligning to TRBD1. This CDR3 contains 16 residues. The germline V gene encodes CDR1 SGHVS and CDR2 FQNEAQ. The J segment lost 7 bases and the V segment lost 2 bases, leaving 8 bases of the junction unmatched. The CDR3 nucleotides read TGTGCCAGCAGCTTACATCCGGGACAGGGGTTCCAGCCCCAGCATTTT. It yields the protein CASSLHPGQGFQPQHF.

With respect to this clonotype: A far more abundant clone sits one base away, making this likely a read error. The CDR3 region is CASGRGTSGSGAYEQYF. In nucleotides, the CDR3 is TGTGCCAGCGGCCGCGGGACTAGCGGGAGTGGTGCCTACGAGCAGTACTTC. This chain uses TRBV7-3 with TRBJ2-7, with 14 bases identical to TRBD2. With 8 bases clipped from V and 2 bases from J, the junction kept 11 bases outside the gene matches. Germline loops: CDR1 SGHTA, CDR2 FQGTGA. The CDR3 length is 17 residues.

This clonotype was found once. A single base is all that separates this from a far larger clone, so a read error is likely. CDR3 region: CASVEGDGGYNEQFF. CDR3 DNA sequence: TGTGCCAGCGTAGAAGGTGACGGGGGGTACAATGAGCAGTTCTTC. The chain employs TRBV2 and TRBJ2-1; 7 bases are shared with TRBD2. The CDR3 length is 15 residues. CDR1 SNHLY and CDR2 FYNNEI come from the germline V gene. The trim removed 8 bases at V and 4 bases at J, leaving 11 bases unmatched. The whole variable domain, filled in from reference TRBV2 and TRBJ2-1, reads EPEVTQTPSHQVTQMGQEVILRCVPISNHLYFYWYRQILGQKVEFLVSFYNNEISEKSEIFDDQFSVERPDGSNFTLKIRSTKLEDSAMYFCASVEGDGGYNEQFFGPGTRLTVL.

This clonotype was picked up many times. The J gene is TRBJ2-5, the V gene TRBV7-9; D gene unclear. The V end was cut by 5 bases, the J end by 4 bases, with 11 bases between. The length of the CDR3 is 13 residues. CDR1 and CDR2 from the germline V gene are SEHNR and FQNEAQ (reference sequence). This CDR3 is CASSPEGRETQYF. CDR3 bases: TGTGCCAGCAGCCCAGAAGGTCGAGAGACCCAGTACTTC.

This clonotype showed up just a few times. An end of the junction differs from the germline gene, which may be a read error. This chain links TRBV28 with TRBJ2-1; 10 nucleotides match TRBD2. The V gene's germline CDR1 is MDHEN and CDR2 SYDVKM. CDR3 length: 21 residues. In nucleotides, the CDR3 is TGTGCCAGCAGTTTCCCGGAAACCTATACCGGGACTAGCGAACATTACAATGAGCGGTTCTTC. Amino acid sequence: CASSFPETYTGTSEHYNERFF.

This clonotype was recorded at least ten times. The CDR3 is CSASNPGQGPEKLFF. The CDR3 nucleotides read TGCAGTGCTAGTAATCCCGGACAGGGGCCTGAAAAACTGTTTTTT. The genes are TRBV20-1 and TRBJ1-4, with 9 bases matching TRBD1. There are 15 residues in the CDR3. CDR1 and CDR2 (germline): DFQATT, SNEGSKA (reference sequence). Trimming removed 3 bases from V and 7 bases from J; junction bases left unmatched: 9.

A remark on this clonotype: This could be a read error, since a much larger clone is one nucleotide away. The rearrangement joins TRBV29-1 to TRBJ2-1; 7 bases are a match to TRBD2. Germline CDR1 and CDR2: SQVTM and ANQGSEA. This CDR3 contains 13 residues. The V gene end was trimmed by 5 bases and the J gene end by 5 bases; junction bases not matched to a gene: 6. The CDR3 loop is CSVTAGTNNEQFF. The CDR3 nucleotides read TGCAGCGTTACGGCGGGGACTAACAATGAGCAGTTCTTC.

This clonotype was seen many times. This chain connects TRBV20-1 to TRBJ2-1; 13 bases match TRBD2. V was pared by 1 base and J by 5 bases, with 14 bases of the junction left unmatched. The length of the CDR3 is 19 residues. Per the germline V gene, CDR1 is DFQATT and CDR2 is SNEGSKA (reference sequence). The CDR3, as DNA: TGCAGTGCTAGAGGGGGTGCCGGGACTAGCGGGAAGTTTAACAATGAGCAGTTCTTC. Translated, it gives CSARGGAGTSGKFNNEQFF.

This clonotype was picked up many times. V gene TRBV18 combines with J gene TRBJ1-5; 7 nucleotides match TRBD1. CDR1 and CDR2 from the germline V gene are KGHSH and LQKENI. The CDR3 length is 15 residues. The V segment lost 0 bases and the J segment 6 bases; nucleotides outside the gene matches: 5. The CDR3 DNA reads TGTGCCAGCTCACCACCAAACAGGGGACTTCAGCCCCAGCATTTT. Amino acids: CASSPPNRGLQPQHF.

This clonotype was recorded many times. This CDR3 is CASSQGTSGSKNNEQFF. CDR3 nucleotides: TGTGCCAGCAGTCAGGGGACTAGCGGGAGTAAAAACAATGAGCAGTTCTTC. The chain has TRBV6-1 and TRBJ2-1, with 14 nucleotides matching TRBD2. Trimming took 5 bases from V and 5 from J; bases not matched to a gene: 8. The CDR3 runs to 17 residues. CDR1 MNHNS and CDR2 SASEGT come from the germline V gene.

This clonotype was counted ten times or more. An end of the junction differs from the germline gene, which may be a read error. This sequence joins TRBV20-1 and TRBJ2-1, with 12 positions matching TRBD2. The CDR3 runs to 16 residues. Per the germline V gene, CDR1 is DFQATT and CDR2 is SNEGSKA (reference sequence). The CDR3 spells CSVLSSSGRAYNEQFF. The CDR3 coding sequence is TGCAGTGTCCTCTCATCTAGCGGGAGGGCCTATAATGAGCAGTTCTTC.

This clonotype was seen at least ten times. The chain couples TRBV2 to TRBJ2-3, with D possibly matching TRBD2 (6 bases). Germline V gives CDR1 SNHLY, CDR2 FYNNEI. V was cut by 3 bases and J by 1 base, with 14 bases left in between. This CDR3 has 16 residues. Written as DNA, the CDR3 is TGTGCCAGCAGTGACGGGGCCCCTAGCGGCACAGATACGCAGTATTTT. This gives the protein CASSDGAPSGTDTQYF.

In its sample, this clonotype was seen many times. The chain combines TRBV20-1 with TRBJ2-3; D is possibly TRBD1 (6 bases). CDR1 DFQATT and CDR2 SNEGSKA come from the germline V gene (reference sequence). Trimming took off 0 bases at V and 0 bases at J, with 16 bases between the two ends. The CDR3 runs 17 residues. CDR3 amino acids: CSARDWPTGSSTDTQYF. The CDR3 nucleotides read TGCAGTGCTAGAGATTGGCCTACAGGGTCTAGCACAGATACGCAGTATTTT.

Ten or more counts support this clonotype. V usage is TRBV3-1 and J usage is TRBJ2-2, with D perhaps matching TRBD1 or TRBD2 (5 bases each). V lost 4 bases and J 8 bases, leaving 11 bases between the germline ends. In germline, CDR1 is LGHDT, CDR2 YNNKEL (reference sequence). The CDR3 contains 13 residues. The CDR3 coding sequence is TGTGCCAGCAGCCCTAGACAGCGGGGGGAGCTGTTTTTT. Residues: CASSPRQRGELFF.

This clonotype was observed at least ten times. CDR3 sequence (DNA): TGTGCCAGCAGCCAGAGGACTAGCGGGAGAGGGGGGATTGCAGATACGCAGTATTTT. It encodes CASSQRTSGRGGIADTQYF. V is TRBV13 and J is TRBJ2-3, with TRBD2 matching over 13 bases. CDR1 and CDR2 from the germline V gene are PRHDT and FYEKMQ (reference sequence). The CDR3 contains 19 residues. The V segment lost 5 bases and the J segment 4 bases; nucleotides outside the gene matches: 15. Supplemented by reference TRBV13 and TRBJ2-3, the full variable domain reads AAGVIQSPRHLIKEKRETATLKCYPIPRHDTVYWYQQGPGQDPQFLISFYEKMQSDKGSIPDRFSAQQFSDYHSELNMSSLELGDSALYFCASSQRTSGRGGIADTQYFGPGTRLTVL.

This clonotype was counted at least ten times. The rearrangement links TRBV2 to TRBJ1-2, with 9 bases identical to TRBD1. This CDR3 is built from 15 residues. V dropped 6 bases and J dropped 8; count of bases not matched to a gene: 13. Germline CDR1 and CDR2: SNHLY and FYNNEI. The CDR3: CASRKQQGASTGYTF. As DNA, the CDR3 is TGTGCCAGCAGAAAGCAACAGGGGGCCTCTACGGGCTACACCTTC. Drawing the rest from reference TRBV2 and TRBJ1-2, the complete variable domain is EPEVTQTPSHQVTQMGQEVILRCVPISNHLYFYWYRQILGQKVEFLVSFYNNEISEKSEIFDDQFSVERPDGSNFTLKIRSTKLEDSAMYFCASRKQQGASTGYTFGSGTRLTVV.